This T cell receptor beta chain was captured in a study of immune evolution from preneoplasia to lung adenocarcinoma. Study as a whole: HLA loss of heterozygosity: over 5.5% AIS, approximately 15% MIA, around 35% ADC, none AAH. Whole-study results and caveats: Later-stage lesions seemingly showed higher T cell density and diversity than normal lung.

V shed 5 bases and J shed 1 base, with 11 bases lying between them. From germline, CDR1 is MDHEN and CDR2 SYDVKM. This CDR3 has 14 amino acids. The assay was immunoSEQ multiplex PCR, and TCRdb's table has in-frame clones only and misses some. In the table there are roughly 2,500 clones, 70% to 85% of which are singletons. Worth noting for this clone: Its antigen is unknown.

The rearrangement links TRBV28 to TRBJ1-1; D not resolved. The receptor's source is a person aged 65-85 years with lung adenocarcinoma. Sequenced input: FFPE atypical adenomatous hyperplasia tissue from the lung. The subset here: atypical adenomatous hyperplasia (AAH), lung preneoplasia. The CDR3 DNA follows: TGTGCCAGCAGTCCCCCGGGAAGGAACACTGAAGCTTTCTTT. Amino acids: CASSPPGRNTEAFF.